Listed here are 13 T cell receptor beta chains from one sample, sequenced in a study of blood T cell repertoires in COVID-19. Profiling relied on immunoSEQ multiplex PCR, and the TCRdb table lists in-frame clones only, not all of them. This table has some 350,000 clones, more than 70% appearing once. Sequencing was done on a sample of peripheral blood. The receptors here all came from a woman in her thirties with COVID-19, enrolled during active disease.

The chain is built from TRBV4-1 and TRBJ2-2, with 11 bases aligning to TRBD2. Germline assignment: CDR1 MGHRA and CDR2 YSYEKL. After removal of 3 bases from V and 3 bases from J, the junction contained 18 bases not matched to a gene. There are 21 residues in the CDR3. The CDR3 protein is CASSQAGARSSGRIYTGELFF. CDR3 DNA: TGCGCCAGCAGCCAGGCAGGAGCCCGGTCTAGCGGGAGGATATACACCGGGGAGCTGTTTTTT.

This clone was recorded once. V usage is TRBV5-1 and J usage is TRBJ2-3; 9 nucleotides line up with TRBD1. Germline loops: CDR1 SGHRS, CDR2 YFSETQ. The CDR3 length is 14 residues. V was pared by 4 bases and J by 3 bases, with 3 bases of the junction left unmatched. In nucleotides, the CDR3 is TGCGCCAGCAGCAAGGGACAGGGAACAGATACGCAGTATTTT. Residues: CASSKGQGTDTQYF.

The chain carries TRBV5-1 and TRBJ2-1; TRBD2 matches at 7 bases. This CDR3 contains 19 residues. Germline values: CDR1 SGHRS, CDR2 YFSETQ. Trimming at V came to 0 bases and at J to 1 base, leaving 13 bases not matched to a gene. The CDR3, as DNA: TGCGCCAGCAGCTTGGGACGGTTCTTACGGGGGGATTCCTACAATGAGCAGTTCTTC. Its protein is CASSLGRFLRGDSYNEQFF.

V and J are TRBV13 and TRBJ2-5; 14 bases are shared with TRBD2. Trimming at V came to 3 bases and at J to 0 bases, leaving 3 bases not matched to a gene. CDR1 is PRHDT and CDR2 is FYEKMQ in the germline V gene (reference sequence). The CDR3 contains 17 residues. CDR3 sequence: CASSFRTSGGYQETQYF. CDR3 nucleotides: TGTGCCAGCAGCTTTCGGACTAGCGGGGGGTACCAAGAGACCCAGTACTTC.

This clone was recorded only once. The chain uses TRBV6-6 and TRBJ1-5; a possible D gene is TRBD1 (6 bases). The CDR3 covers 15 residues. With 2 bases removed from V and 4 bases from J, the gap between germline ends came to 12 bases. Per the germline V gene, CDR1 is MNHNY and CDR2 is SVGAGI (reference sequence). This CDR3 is CASSYGGQPNQPQHF. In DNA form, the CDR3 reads TGTGCCAGCAGTTACGGTGGACAGCCTAATCAGCCCCAGCATTTT.

CDR3 DNA sequence: TGTGCCAGCAGCACCCAGAGACTAGCGGGGGGCCCCAATGAGCAGTTCTTC. Translated: CASSTQRLAGGPNEQFF. This chain uses TRBV11-3 with TRBJ2-1, with 13 bases that match TRBD2. V was pared by 5 bases and J by 6 bases, with 10 bases of the junction left unmatched. The CDR3 extends over 17 amino acids. In germline, CDR1 is SGHNT, CDR2 YENEEA.

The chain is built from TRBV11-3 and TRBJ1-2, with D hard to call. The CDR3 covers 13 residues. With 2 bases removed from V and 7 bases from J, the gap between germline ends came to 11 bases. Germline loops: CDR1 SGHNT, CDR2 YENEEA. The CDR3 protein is CASSLKEESGYTF. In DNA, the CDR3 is TGTGCCAGCAGCTTAAAGGAGGAGAGTGGCTACACCTTC.

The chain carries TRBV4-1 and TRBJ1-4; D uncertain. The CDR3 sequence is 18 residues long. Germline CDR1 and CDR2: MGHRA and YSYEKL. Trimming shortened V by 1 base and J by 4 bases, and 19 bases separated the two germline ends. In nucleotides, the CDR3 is TGCGCCAGCAGCCAAGTTAGTGGGCTGCAGTCCGTTAATGAAAAACTGTTTTTT. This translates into CASSQVSGLQSVNEKLFF.

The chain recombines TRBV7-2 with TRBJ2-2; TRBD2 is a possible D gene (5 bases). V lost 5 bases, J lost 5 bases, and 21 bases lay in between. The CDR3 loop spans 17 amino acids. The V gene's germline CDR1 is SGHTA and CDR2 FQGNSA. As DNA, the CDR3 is TGTGCCAGCAGCCCCCGGGCACTCAATACGGGGACCGGGGAGCTGTTTTTT. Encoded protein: CASSPRALNTGTGELFF.

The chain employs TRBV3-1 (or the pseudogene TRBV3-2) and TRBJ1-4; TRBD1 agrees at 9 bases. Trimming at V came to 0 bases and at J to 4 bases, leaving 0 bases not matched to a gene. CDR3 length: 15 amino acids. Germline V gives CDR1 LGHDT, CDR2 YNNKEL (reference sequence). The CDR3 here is CASSQEGQGNEKLFF. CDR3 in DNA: TGTGCCAGCAGCCAAGAGGGACAGGGTAATGAAAAACTGTTTTTT.

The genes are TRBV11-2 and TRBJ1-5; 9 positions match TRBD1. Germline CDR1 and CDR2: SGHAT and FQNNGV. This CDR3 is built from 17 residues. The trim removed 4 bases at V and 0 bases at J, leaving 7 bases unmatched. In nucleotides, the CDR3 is TGTGCCAGCAGCTCCCGGGACAGGGTTTATAGCAATCAGCCCCAGCATTTT. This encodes CASSSRDRVYSNQPQHF.

The CDR3 region has the DNA TGTGCCAGTCATACACCCGCTGGGACAGGGAATGGCTACACCTTC. It encodes CASHTPAGTGNGYTF. The J gene is TRBJ1-2, the V gene TRBV28; 9 bases map to TRBD1. Losses at the gene ends were 9 bases for V and 6 bases for J; bases not matched to a gene: 14. Germline V gene sequence: CDR1 MDHEN, CDR2 SYDVKM. The CDR3 is 15 residues long.

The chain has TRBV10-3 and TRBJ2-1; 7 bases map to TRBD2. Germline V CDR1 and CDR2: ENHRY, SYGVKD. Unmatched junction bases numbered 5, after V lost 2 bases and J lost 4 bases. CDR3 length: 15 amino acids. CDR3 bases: TGTGCCATCAGTGAGCGACTAGCAGAATACAATGAGCAGTTCTTC. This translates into CAISERLAEYNEQFF.